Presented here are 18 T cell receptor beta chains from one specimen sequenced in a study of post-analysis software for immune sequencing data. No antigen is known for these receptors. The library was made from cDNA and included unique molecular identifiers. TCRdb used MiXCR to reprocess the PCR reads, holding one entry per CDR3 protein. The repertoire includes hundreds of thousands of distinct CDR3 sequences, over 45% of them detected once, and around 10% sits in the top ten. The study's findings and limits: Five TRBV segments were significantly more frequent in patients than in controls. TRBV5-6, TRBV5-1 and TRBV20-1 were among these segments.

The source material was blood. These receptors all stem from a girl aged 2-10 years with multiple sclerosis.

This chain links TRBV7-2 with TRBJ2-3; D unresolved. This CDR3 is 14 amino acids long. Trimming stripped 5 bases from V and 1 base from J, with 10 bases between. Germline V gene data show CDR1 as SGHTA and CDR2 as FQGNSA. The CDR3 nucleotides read TGTGCCAGCAGCCGACTTTGGGGCACAGATACGCAGTATTTT. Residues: CASSRLWGTDTQYF.

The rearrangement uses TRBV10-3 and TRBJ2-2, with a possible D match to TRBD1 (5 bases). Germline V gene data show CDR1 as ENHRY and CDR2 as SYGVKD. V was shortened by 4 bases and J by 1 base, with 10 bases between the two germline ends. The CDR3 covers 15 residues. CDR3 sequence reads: CAISGRTLNTGELFF. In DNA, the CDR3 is TGTGCCATCAGTGGCCGGACACTGAACACCGGGGAGCTGTTTTTT.

In nucleotides, the CDR3 is TGCGCCAGCAGCCCTGTCTGGTGGGACCCTGGGACCAACAATGAGCAGTTCTTC. Translated, it gives CASSPVWWDPGTNNEQFF. The J gene is TRBJ2-1, the V gene TRBV4-3; D tentatively reads TRBD1 or TRBD2 (5 bases each). Germline lookup yields CDR1 LGHNA and CDR2 YSLEER. This CDR3 comprises 18 residues. V was cut by 4 bases and J by 5 bases, with 24 bases left in between.

CDR3 sequence reads: CSARAYEQFF. In DNA, the CDR3 is TGCAGTGCTAGAGCCTATGAGCAGTTCTTC. The chain recombines TRBV20-1 with TRBJ2-1; D is uncertain. The CDR3 sequence is 10 residues long. The germline gives CDR1 DFQATT, CDR2 SNEGSKA (reference sequence). With 1 base removed from V and 8 bases from J, the gap between germline ends came to 3 bases.

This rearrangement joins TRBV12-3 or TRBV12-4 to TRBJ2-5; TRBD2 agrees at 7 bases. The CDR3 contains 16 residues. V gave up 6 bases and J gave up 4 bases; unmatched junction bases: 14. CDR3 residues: CASSDPGVWGGETQYF. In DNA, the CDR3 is TGTGCCAGCAGCGACCCGGGAGTCTGGGGGGGAGAGACCCAGTACTTC.

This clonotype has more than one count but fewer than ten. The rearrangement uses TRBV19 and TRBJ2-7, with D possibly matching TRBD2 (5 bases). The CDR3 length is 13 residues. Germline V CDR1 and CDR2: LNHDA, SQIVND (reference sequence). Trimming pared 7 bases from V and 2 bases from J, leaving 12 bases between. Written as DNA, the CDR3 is TGTGCCAGTACCCGTGGAGGACCCTACGAGCAGTACTTC. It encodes CASTRGGPYEQYF.

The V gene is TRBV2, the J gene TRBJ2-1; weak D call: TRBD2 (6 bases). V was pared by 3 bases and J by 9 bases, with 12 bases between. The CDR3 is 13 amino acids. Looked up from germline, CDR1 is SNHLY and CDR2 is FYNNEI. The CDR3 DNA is TGTGCCAGCAGTGAGCCTGGCGGGGTTGAGCAGTTCTTC. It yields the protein CASSEPGGVEQFF.

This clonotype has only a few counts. The CDR3 nucleotides read TGTGCCAGCAGGAGCTATCCCGGGACTATCTACAATGAGCAGTTCTTC. Protein sequence: CASRSYPGTIYNEQFF. The chain has TRBV7-2 and TRBJ2-1, with 7 bases that match TRBD2. Germline V gene sequence: CDR1 SGHTA, CDR2 FQGNSA. The CDR3 covers 16 residues. The J segment lost 3 bases and the V segment lost 6 bases, leaving 11 bases of the junction unmatched. The full variable domain, completed using reference TRBV7-2 and TRBJ2-1, is GAGVSQSPSNKVTEKGKDVELRCDPISGHTALYWYRQSLGQGLEFLIYFQGNSAPDKSGLPSDRFSAERTGGSVSTLTIQRTQQEDSAVYLCASRSYPGTIYNEQFFGPGTRLTVL.

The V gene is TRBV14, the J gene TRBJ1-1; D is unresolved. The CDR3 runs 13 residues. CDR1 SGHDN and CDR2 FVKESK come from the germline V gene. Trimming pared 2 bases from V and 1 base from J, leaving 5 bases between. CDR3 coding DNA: TGTGCCAGCAGCCAATTACAGAACACTGAAGCTTTCTTT. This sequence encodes CASSQLQNTEAFF.

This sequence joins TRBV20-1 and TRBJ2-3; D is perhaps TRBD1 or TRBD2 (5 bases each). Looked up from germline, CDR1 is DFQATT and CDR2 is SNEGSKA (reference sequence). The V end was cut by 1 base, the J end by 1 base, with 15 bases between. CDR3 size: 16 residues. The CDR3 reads CSARVAGTVGTDTQYF. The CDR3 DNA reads TGCAGTGCTAGAGTCGCAGGGACGGTCGGCACAGATACGCAGTATTTT.

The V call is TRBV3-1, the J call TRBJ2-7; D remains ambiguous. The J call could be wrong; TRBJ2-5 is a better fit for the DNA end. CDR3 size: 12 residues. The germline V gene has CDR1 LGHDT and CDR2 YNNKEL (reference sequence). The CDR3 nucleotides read TGTGCCAGCAGCGACCAAGAAGAGACCCAGTACTTC. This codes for CASSDQEETQYF.

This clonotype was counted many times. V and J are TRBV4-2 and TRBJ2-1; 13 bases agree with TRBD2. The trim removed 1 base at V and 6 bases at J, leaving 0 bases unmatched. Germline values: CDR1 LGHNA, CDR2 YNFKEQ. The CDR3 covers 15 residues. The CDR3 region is CASSQGTSGSNEQFF. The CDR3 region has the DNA TGTGCCAGCAGCCAAGGGACTAGCGGGAGCAATGAGCAGTTCTTC.

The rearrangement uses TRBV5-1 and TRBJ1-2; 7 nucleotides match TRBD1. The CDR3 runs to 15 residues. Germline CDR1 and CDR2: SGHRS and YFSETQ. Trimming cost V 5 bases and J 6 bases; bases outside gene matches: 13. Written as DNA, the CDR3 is TGCGCCAGCAGGGAGTTACAGGGGAACTGGAATGGCTACACCTTC. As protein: CASRELQGNWNGYTF.

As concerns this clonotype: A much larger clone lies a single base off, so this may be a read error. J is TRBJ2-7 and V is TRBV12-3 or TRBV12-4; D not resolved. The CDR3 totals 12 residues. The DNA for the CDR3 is TGTGCCAGCAGTTTTGGTGGATACGAGCAGTGCTTC. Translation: CASSFGGYEQCF.

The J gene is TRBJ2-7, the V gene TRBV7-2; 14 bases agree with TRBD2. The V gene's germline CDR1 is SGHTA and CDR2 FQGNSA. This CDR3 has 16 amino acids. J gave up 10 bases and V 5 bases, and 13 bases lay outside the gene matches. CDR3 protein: CASSPRTSGGPASQYF. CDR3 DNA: TGTGCCAGCAGCCCCAGGACTAGCGGGGGGCCCGCGTCCCAGTACTTC.

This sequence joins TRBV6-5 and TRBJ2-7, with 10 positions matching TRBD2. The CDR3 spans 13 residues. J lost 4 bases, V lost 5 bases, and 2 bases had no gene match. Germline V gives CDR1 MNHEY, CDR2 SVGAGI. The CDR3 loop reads CASSTSGKYEQYF. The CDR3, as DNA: TGTGCCAGCAGTACTAGCGGGAAATACGAGCAGTACTTC.

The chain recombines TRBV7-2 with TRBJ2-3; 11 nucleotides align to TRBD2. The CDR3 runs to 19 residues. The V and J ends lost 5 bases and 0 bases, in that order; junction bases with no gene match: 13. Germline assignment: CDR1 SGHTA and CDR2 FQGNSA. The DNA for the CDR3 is TGTGCCAGCAGCCTCCGCCAGCTAGCGGGGGGACCTAGCACAGATACGCAGTATTTT. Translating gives CASSLRQLAGGPSTDTQYF. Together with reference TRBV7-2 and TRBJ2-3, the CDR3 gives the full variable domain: GAGVSQSPSNKVTEKGKDVELRCDPISGHTALYWYRQSLGQGLEFLIYFQGNSAPDKSGLPSDRFSAERTGGSVSTLTIQRTQQEDSAVYLCASSLRQLAGGPSTDTQYFGPGTRLTVL.

The CDR3 bases are TGTGCCAGCAGTTTAGGGCGGGACTACAATGAGCAGTTCTTC. Residues: CASSLGRDYNEQFF. V is TRBV28 and J is TRBJ2-1; tentative D call: TRBD2 (6 bases). The V gene lost 2 bases and the J gene lost 3 bases, with 8 bases spanning the gap. CDR3 length: 14 amino acids. Germline CDR1 MDHEN, CDR2 SYDVKM.